The sequence of this T cell receptor (beta chain) was determined in a study of T cell repertoires in aging, cancer and after chemotherapy. Findings and limits, study-wide: Rebound thymic output was suggested by rising median generation probability during chemotherapy in each cancer cohort.

TCR beta rearrangements were amplified from peripheral blood genomic DNA. Within the sample, this clonotype is medium-sized. Its antigen is as yet unknown. Multiplex touch-down PCR with TRB-A/B primers amplified rearranged V-D-J TRB sequences. One entry per CDR3 protein results from TCRdb running MiXCR on the multiplex PCR reads. Of 9,500 to 12,000 distinct CDR3 sequences in the sample, about 38% were seen once. Germline lookup yields CDR1 LNHDA and CDR2 SQIVND (reference sequence). This CDR3 region has 10 residues. V dropped 10 bases and J dropped 4 bases, with 6 bases sitting between them. The genes are TRBV19 and TRBJ2-3; D remains unclear. The specimen sequenced was blood. This clonotype was obtained from a human donor in good health. The CDR3 DNA sequence: TGTGCCACCGCATCAGATACGCAGTATTTT. Amino acid sequence: CATASDTQYF.